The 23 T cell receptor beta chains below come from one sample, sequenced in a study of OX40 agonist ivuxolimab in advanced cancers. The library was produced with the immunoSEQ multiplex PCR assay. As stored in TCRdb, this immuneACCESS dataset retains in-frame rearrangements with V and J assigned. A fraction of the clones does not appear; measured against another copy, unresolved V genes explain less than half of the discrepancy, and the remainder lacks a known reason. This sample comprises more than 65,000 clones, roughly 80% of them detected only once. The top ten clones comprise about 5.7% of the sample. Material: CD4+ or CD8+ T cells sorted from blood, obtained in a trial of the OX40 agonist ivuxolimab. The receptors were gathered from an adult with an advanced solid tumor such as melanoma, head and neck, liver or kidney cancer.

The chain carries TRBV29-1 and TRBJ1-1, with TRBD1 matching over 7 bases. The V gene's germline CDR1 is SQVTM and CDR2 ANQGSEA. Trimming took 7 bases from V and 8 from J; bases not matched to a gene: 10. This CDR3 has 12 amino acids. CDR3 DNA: TGCAGCGCGAATCGACAGGGCCGAGAAGCTTTCTTT. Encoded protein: CSANRQGREAFF.

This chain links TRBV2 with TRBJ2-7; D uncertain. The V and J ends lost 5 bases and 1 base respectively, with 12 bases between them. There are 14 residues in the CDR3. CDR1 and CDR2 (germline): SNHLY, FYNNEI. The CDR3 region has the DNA TGTGCCAGCAGTACAAGAGCTATTTCCTACGAGCAGTACTTC. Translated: CASSTRAISYEQYF.

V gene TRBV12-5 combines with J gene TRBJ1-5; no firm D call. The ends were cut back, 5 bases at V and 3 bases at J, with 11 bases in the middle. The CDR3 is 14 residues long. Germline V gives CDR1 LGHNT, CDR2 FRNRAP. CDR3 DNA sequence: TGTGCTAGTGGTGCGGACGGTTACAATCAGCCCCAGCATTTT. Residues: CASGADGYNQPQHF.

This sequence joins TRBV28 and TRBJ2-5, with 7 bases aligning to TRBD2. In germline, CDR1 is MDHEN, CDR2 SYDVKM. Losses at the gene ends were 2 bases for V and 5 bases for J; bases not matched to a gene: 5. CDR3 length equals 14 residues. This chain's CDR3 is CASSLGGRGETQYF. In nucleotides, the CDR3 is TGTGCCAGCAGTTTAGGCGGGAGAGGGGAGACCCAGTACTTC.

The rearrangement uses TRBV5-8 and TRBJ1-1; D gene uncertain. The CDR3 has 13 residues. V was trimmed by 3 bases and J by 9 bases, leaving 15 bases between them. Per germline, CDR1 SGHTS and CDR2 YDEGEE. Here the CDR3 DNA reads TGTGCCAGCAGCTCGGGGAACCAGATAAAAGCTTTCTTT. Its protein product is CASSSGNQIKAFF.

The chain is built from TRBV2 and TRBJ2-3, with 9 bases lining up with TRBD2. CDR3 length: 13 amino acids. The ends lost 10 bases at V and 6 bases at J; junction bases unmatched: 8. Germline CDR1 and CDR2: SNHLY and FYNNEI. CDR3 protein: CATRAGGKDTQYF. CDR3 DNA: TGTGCCACCCGAGCGGGGGGAAAGGATACGCAGTATTTT.

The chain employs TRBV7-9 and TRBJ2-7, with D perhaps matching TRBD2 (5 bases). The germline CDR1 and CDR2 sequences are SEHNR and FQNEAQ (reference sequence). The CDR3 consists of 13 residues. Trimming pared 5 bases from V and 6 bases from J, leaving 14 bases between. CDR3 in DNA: TGTGCCAGCAGCCGGCCCCTCGCGGGCGAGCAGTACTTC. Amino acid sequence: CASSRPLAGEQYF.

CDR3 nucleotide sequence: TGTGCCAGTAGTAGGGCGTTACAGGGGGGCCCTAACTATGGCTACACCTTC. Translation gives CASSRALQGGPNYGYTF. The J gene is TRBJ1-2, the V gene TRBV19; 8 bases are a match to TRBD1. The CDR3 covers 17 residues. The germline CDR1 and CDR2 sequences are LNHDA and SQIVND (reference sequence). V was pared by 4 bases and J by 0 bases, with 10 bases of the junction left unmatched.

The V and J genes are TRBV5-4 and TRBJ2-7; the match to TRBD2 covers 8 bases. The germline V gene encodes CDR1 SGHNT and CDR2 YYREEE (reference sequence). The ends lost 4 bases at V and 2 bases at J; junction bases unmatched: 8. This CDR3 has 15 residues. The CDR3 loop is CASSEGLGRTYEQYF. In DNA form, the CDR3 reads TGTGCCAGCAGCGAGGGACTAGGGCGGACCTACGAGCAGTACTTC.

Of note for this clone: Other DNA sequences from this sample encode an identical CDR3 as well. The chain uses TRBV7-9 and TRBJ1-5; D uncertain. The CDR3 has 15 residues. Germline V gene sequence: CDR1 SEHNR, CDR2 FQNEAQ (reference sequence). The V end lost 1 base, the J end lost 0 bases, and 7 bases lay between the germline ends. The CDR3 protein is CASSLGGYSNQPQHF. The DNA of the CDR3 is TGTGCCAGCAGCTTAGGAGGTTATAGCAATCAGCCCCAGCATTTT.

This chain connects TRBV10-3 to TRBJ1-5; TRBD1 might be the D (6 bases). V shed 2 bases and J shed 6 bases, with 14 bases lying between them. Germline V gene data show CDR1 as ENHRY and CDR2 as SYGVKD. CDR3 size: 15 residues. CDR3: CAISETAGVSQPQHF. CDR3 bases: TGTGCCATCAGTGAGACCGCAGGGGTAAGTCAGCCCCAGCATTTT.

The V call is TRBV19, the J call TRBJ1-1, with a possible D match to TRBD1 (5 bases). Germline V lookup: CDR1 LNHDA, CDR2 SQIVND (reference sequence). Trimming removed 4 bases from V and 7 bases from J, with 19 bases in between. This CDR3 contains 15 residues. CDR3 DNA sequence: TGTGCCAGTAGTAAAGGGGAGACAAAGAGCAGTGAAGCTTTCTTT. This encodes CASSKGETKSSEAFF.

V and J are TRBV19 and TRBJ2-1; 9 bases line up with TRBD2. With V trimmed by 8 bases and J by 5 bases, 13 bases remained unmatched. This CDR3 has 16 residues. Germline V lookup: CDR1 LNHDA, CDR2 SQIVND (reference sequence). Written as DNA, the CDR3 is TGTGCCAGTTCCCGAGGGGCGGGAGGGTCCCACAATGAGCAGTTCTTC. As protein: CASSRGAGGSHNEQFF.

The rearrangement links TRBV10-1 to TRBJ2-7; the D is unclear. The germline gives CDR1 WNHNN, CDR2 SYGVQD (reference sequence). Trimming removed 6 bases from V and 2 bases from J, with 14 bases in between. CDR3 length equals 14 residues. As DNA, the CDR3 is TGCGCCAGCAGCCCATCCGTGGTACCCTACGAGCAGTACTTC. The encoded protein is CASSPSVVPYEQYF.

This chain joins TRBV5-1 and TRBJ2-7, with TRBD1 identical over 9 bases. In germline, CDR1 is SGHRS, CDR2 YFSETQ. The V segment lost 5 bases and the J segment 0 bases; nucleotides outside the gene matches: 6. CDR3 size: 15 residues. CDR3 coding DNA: TGCGCCAGCAGAAGGGACAGGGCGAACTCCTACGAGCAGTACTTC. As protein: CASRRDRANSYEQYF.

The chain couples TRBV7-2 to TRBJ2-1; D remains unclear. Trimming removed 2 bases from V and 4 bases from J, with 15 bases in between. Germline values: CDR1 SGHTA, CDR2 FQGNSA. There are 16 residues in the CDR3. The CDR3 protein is CASSLRAVLGYNEQFF. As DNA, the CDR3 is TGTGCCAGCAGCTTAAGGGCGGTCCTTGGGTACAATGAGCAGTTCTTC.

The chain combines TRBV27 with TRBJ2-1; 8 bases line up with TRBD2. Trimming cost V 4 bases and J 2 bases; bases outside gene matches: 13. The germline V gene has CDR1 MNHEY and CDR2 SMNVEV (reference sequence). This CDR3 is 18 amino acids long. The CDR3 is CASSSRGGTRPAYNEQFF. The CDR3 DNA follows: TGTGCCAGCAGTTCCCGTGGCGGGACTAGACCCGCCTACAATGAGCAGTTCTTC.

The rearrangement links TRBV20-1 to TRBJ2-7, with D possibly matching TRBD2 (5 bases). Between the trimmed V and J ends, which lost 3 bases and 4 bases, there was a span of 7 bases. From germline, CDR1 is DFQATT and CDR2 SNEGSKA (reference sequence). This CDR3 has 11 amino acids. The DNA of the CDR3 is TGCAGTGCTAGTAGCGAATACGAGCAGTACTTC. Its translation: CSASSEYEQYF.

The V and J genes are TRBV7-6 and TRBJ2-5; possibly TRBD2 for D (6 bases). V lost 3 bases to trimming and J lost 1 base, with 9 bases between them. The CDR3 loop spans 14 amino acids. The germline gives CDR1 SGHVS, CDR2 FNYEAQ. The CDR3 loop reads CASSLVGGQETQYF. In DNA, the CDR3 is TGTGCCAGCAGCTTGGTCGGGGGCCAAGAGACCCAGTACTTC.

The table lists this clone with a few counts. The CDR3 loop is CASSSGTWGQPQHF. The DNA for the CDR3 is TGTGCCAGCAGCTCAGGGACCTGGGGCCAGCCCCAGCATTTT. The chain uses TRBV13 and TRBJ1-5; TRBD1 is a possible D gene (5 bases). V lost 4 bases to trimming and J lost 7 bases, with 14 bases between them. Germline CDR1 reads PRHDT; CDR2 reads FYEKMQ (reference sequence). There are 14 residues in the CDR3.

The CDR3 region has the DNA TGTGCCAGCAGCGTTACCAGCGGGGGAAACACCGGGGAGCTGTTTTTT. This sequence encodes CASSVTSGGNTGELFF. The rearrangement joins TRBV9 to TRBJ2-2, with TRBD2 matching 8 bases. V lost 2 bases and J lost 2; bases outside the gene matches: 5. The CDR3 consists of 16 residues. The germline gives CDR1 SGDLS, CDR2 YYNGEE.

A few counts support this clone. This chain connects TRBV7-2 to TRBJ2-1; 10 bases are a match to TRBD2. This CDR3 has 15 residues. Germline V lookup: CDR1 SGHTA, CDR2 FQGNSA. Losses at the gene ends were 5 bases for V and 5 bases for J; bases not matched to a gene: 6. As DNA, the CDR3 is TGTGCCAGCAGCCCGAGCGGGGGGGCCCACAATGAGCAGTTCTTC. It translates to CASSPSGGAHNEQFF.

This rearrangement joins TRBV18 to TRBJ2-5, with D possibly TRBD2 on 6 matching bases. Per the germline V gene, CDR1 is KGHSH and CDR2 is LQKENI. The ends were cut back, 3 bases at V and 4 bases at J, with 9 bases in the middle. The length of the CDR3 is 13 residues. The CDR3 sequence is CASSPQGGETQYF. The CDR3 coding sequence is TGTGCCAGCTCACCTCAGGGAGGAGAGACCCAGTACTTC.